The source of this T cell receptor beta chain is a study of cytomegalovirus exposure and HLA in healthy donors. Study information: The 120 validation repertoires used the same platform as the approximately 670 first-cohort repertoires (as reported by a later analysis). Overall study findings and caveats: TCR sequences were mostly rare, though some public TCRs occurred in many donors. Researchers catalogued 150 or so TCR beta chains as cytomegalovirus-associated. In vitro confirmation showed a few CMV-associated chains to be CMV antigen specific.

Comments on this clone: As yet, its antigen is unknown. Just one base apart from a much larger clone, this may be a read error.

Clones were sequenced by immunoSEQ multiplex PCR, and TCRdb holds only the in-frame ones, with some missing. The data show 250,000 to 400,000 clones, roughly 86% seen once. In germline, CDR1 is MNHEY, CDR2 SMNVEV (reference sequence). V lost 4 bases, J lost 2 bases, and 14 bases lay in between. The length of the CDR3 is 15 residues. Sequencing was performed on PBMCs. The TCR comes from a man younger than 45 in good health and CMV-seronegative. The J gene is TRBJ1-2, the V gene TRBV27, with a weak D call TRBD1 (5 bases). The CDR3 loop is CASSWRGSLNYGYTF. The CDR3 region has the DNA TGTGCCAGCAGTTGGAGGGGCAGCTTAAACTATGGCTACACCTTC.